These 14 T cell receptor beta chains were sequenced from one sample in a study of blood T cell repertoires in COVID-19. Sequencing was performed with immunoSEQ multiplex PCR; in TCRdb, only in-frame clones are kept and a portion is missing. The sample lists over 250,000 clones, around 85% seen once, with roughly 11% in the top ten. Source material: peripheral blood. These receptors came from a woman in her 70s with acute or convalescent COVID-19.

CDR3 amino acids: CASSLGPGDTEAFF. The DNA for the CDR3 is TGCGCCAGCAGCTTAGGACCGGGGGACACTGAAGCTTTCTTT. This rearrangement joins TRBV5-1 to TRBJ1-1; a weak D match, TRBD1 (5 bases). Trimming took 2 bases from V and 3 from J, leaving 11 bases between them. Germline V gene sequence: CDR1 SGHRS, CDR2 YFSETQ. This CDR3 region has 14 residues.

This chain joins TRBV19 and TRBJ2-1; TRBD2 is a possible D gene (6 bases). Germline V gives CDR1 LNHDA, CDR2 SQIVND (reference sequence). Trimming took off 7 bases at V and 8 bases at J, with 15 bases between the two ends. CDR3 length equals 13 residues. This chain's CDR3 is CASNLRGGDEQFF. The CDR3, as DNA: TGTGCCAGTAATCTGCGGGGCGGGGATGAGCAGTTCTTC.

The rearrangement uses TRBV6-5 and TRBJ1-5; no reliable D call. The germline V gene encodes CDR1 MNHEY and CDR2 SVGAGI. Between the trimmed V and J ends, which lost 6 bases and 6 bases, there was a span of 18 bases. The CDR3 has 15 residues. The CDR3 is CASSLTQESGQPQHF. In DNA, the CDR3 is TGTGCCAGCAGCCTCACCCAAGAGAGTGGTCAGCCCCAGCATTTT.

The V call is TRBV5-4, the J call TRBJ1-2; 9 bases map to TRBD1. The CDR3 loop spans 16 amino acids. J was trimmed by 4 bases and V by 4 bases; bases with no gene match: 11. CDR1 SGHNT and CDR2 YYREEE come from the germline V gene (reference sequence). The chain's CDR3 is CASSHMDRGVSYGYTF. In DNA, the CDR3 is TGTGCCAGCAGCCACATGGACAGGGGAGTCTCCTATGGCTACACCTTC.

Points on this clone: The same CDR3 arises from other DNA sequences in this sample as well. V and J are TRBV30 and TRBJ1-5, with TRBD1 matching 10 bases. V lost 2 bases, J lost 6 bases, and 4 bases stayed unmatched. CDR3 length: 14 residues. Germline V gene sequence: CDR1 GTSNPN, CDR2 SVGIG (reference sequence). The DNA for the CDR3 is TGTGCCTGGAGTAGGACAGGGGGAGGTCAGCCCCAGCATTTT. This translates into CAWSRTGGGQPQHF.

This clone has at least ten counts. The chain couples TRBV29-1 to TRBJ1-1; a possible D gene is TRBD1 (5 bases). Germline-derived CDR1 and CDR2 are SQVTM and ANQGSEA. The CDR3 extends over 14 amino acids. The germline V and J ends were trimmed by 4 bases and 4 bases, with 16 bases remaining between them. The CDR3 sequence is CSVGSGAGGTEAFF. The CDR3 coding sequence is TGCAGCGTTGGGTCTGGGGCCGGGGGCACTGAAGCTTTCTTT.

CDR3 sequence reads: CASNPGANTDTQYF. The CDR3 DNA follows: TGTGCCAGCAACCCAGGGGCGAACACAGATACGCAGTATTTT. The chain is built from TRBV3-1 (or the pseudogene TRBV3-2) and TRBJ2-3; D may be TRBD1 (6 bases). This CDR3 spans 14 amino acids. The V gene's germline CDR1 is LGHDT and CDR2 YNNKEL (reference sequence). V lost 7 bases, J lost 2 bases, and 13 bases lay in between.

The J gene is TRBJ2-5, the V gene TRBV4-2; 9 bases fit TRBD1. V shed 4 bases and J 4 bases; nucleotides not matched to a gene: 7. The CDR3 runs 15 residues. In germline, CDR1 is LGHNA, CDR2 YNFKEQ. The CDR3 bases are TGTGCCAGCAGCCCCGGGGGACAGGGAGGAGAGACCCAGTACTTC. The encoded protein is CASSPGGQGGETQYF.

The V and J genes are TRBV6-5 and TRBJ1-1, with D hard to call. The germline V gene has CDR1 MNHEY and CDR2 SVGAGI. The CDR3 extends over 13 amino acids. Trimming took off 0 bases at V and 11 bases at J, with 13 bases between the two ends. CDR3 bases: TGTGCCAGCAGTTACTCCGCGATTGCGGGGGCTTTCTTT. This encodes CASSYSAIAGAFF.

The rearrangement links TRBV6-2 or TRBV6-3 to TRBJ2-5; maybe TRBD1 (6 bases). V lost 4 bases to trimming and J lost 4 bases, with 16 bases between them. The germline gives CDR1 MNHEY, CDR2 SVGEGT. CDR3 length: 15 residues. CDR3 in amino acids: CASSSGDRQGETQYF. The CDR3 DNA reads as TGTGCCAGCAGTTCAGGGGACCGCCAGGGAGAGACCCAGTACTTC.

The J gene is TRBJ1-3, the V gene TRBV6-6; a weak D match, TRBD1 (5 bases). The CDR3 consists of 12 residues. CDR1 and CDR2 from the germline V gene are MNHNY and SVGAGI (reference sequence). V was trimmed by 6 bases and J by 4 bases, leaving 7 bases between them. The CDR3 protein is CASSRQGNTIYF. DNA of the CDR3: TGTGCCAGCAGCCGACAGGGAAACACCATATATTTT.

The chain couples TRBV19 to TRBJ2-5; D might be TRBD2 (5 bases). Trimming took 7 bases from V and 4 from J, leaving 16 bases between them. The germline V gene has CDR1 LNHDA and CDR2 SQIVND (reference sequence). The CDR3 is made up of 14 amino acids. The CDR3 region has the DNA TGTGCCAGTAAACCAACCGGCGGGCTAGAGACCCAGTACTTC. Translated, it gives CASKPTGGLETQYF.

The chain combines TRBV25-1 with TRBJ1-5, with D tentatively TRBD1 (5 bases). This CDR3 has 14 residues. Trimming shortened V by 5 bases and J by 1 base, and 9 bases separated the two germline ends. CDR1 and CDR2 from the germline V gene are MGHDK and SYGVNS. The CDR3: CASSTPGSNQPQHF. The CDR3 DNA follows: TGTGCCAGCAGTACCCCAGGGAGCAATCAGCCCCAGCATTTT.

The V call is TRBV5-6, the J call TRBJ2-5; 7 bases align to TRBD1. This CDR3 has 14 amino acids. Looked up from germline, CDR1 is SGHDT and CDR2 is YYEEEE. The junction had 3 bases not matched to a gene; V was cut back by 2 bases and J by 2 bases. CDR3 nucleotides: TGTGCCAGCAGCTTTGGGGGACAGCAAGAGACCCAGTACTTC. Protein: CASSFGGQQETQYF.